Shown below are 26 T cell receptor beta chains from a single sample sequenced in a study of blood T cell repertoires in COVID-19. The data were produced by immunoSEQ multiplex PCR, yet TCRdb's version contains in-frame clones alone and is incomplete. The profile shows around 190,000 clones, approximately 83% of them singletons. Sequenced input: peripheral blood. The source of these receptors is a human donor in a cohort sampled during active COVID-19.

The chain has TRBV4-1 and TRBJ2-7; D is ambiguous. The CDR3 length is 11 residues. CDR1 and CDR2 from the germline V gene are MGHRA and YSYEKL. V lost 3 bases and J lost 4, with 4 bases in between. The CDR3 DNA reads as TGCGCCAGCAGCCAGGCTTACGAGCAGTACTTC. Translated: CASSQAYEQYF.

The chain couples TRBV27 to TRBJ1-1; perhaps TRBD1 as D (5 bases). CDR1 MNHEY and CDR2 SMNVEV come from the germline V gene (reference sequence). This CDR3 has 13 amino acids. V shed 4 bases and J shed 8 bases, with 14 bases lying between them. The CDR3 nucleotides are TGTGCCAGCAGTTCCCCAGCGGGGGTGGAAGCTTTCTTT. Translation gives CASSSPAGVEAFF.

This clone was detected a few times. The chain uses TRBV4-1 and TRBJ1-2; 9 bases line up with TRBD1. After removal of 4 bases from V and 3 bases from J, the junction contained 6 bases not matched to a gene. The CDR3 is made up of 15 amino acids. Germline V gives CDR1 MGHRA, CDR2 YSYEKL. This CDR3 is CASSLGRTGDYGYTF. DNA for the CDR3: TGCGCCAGCAGCCTTGGAAGGACAGGGGACTATGGCTACACCTTC.

The chain has TRBV5-1 and TRBJ2-7; 7 bases line up with TRBD1. Germline values: CDR1 SGHRS, CDR2 YFSETQ. V lost 6 bases and J lost 0; bases outside the gene matches: 3. The CDR3 spans 13 residues. DNA of the CDR3: TGCGCCAGCAAAGGGGACAGCTCCTACGAGCAGTACTTC. Translating gives CASKGDSSYEQYF.

This clone was recorded once. This chain uses TRBV12-3 or TRBV12-4 with TRBJ1-6; perhaps TRBD1 as D (6 bases). Trimming left V 7 bases short and J 15 bases short, with 13 bases between. This CDR3 has 11 residues. The CDR3 sequence is CASTTGQRLHF. The DNA for the CDR3 is TGTGCCAGCACTACGGGACAACGCCTCCACTTT.

The J gene is TRBJ2-1, the V gene TRBV19; 8 bases agree with TRBD2. The V segment lost 5 bases and the J segment 4 bases; nucleotides outside the gene matches: 7. This CDR3 is built from 15 residues. Germline values: CDR1 LNHDA, CDR2 SQIVND (reference sequence). The CDR3 sequence is CASSSGTRGYNEQFF. CDR3 DNA: TGTGCCAGTAGTTCCGGGACTAGGGGGTACAATGAGCAGTTCTTC. The complete variable domain, with remaining parts taken from reference TRBV19 and TRBJ2-1, reads DGGITQSPKYLFRKEGQNVTLSCEQNLNHDAMYWYRQDPGQGLRLIYYSQIVNDFQKGDIAEGYSVSREKKESFPLTVTSAQKNPTAFYLCASSSGTRGYNEQFFGPGTRLTVL.

This clone was seen a handful of times. The chain recombines TRBV6-5 with TRBJ1-1; possible D gene TRBD1, 5 bases. The CDR3 length is 13 residues. Trimming took off 3 bases at V and 3 bases at J, with 8 bases between the two ends. CDR1 and CDR2 (germline): MNHEY, SVGAGI. CDR3 sequence reads: CASSYSGYTEAFF. The CDR3 DNA is TGTGCCAGCAGTTATTCAGGGTACACTGAAGCTTTCTTT.

The chain is built from TRBV7-2 and TRBJ2-1; 7 nucleotides align to TRBD2. The CDR3 covers 17 residues. Trimming took 2 bases from V and 9 from J; bases not matched to a gene: 16. Germline V gene sequence: CDR1 SGHTA, CDR2 FQGNSA. CDR3 amino acids: CASSLYLVGGRATEQFF. The DNA for the CDR3 is TGTGCCAGCAGCTTATATCTAGTCGGGGGGAGGGCAACTGAGCAGTTCTTC.

The chain joins TRBV3-1 (or the pseudogene TRBV3-2) to TRBJ1-4, with unresolved D. The CDR3 is made up of 15 amino acids. In germline, CDR1 is LGHDT, CDR2 YNNKEL (reference sequence). V was cut by 4 bases and J by 7 bases, with 16 bases left in between. Here the CDR3 DNA reads TGTGCCAGCAGCCCCCCCCGGGGTTTTGGTGAAAAACTGTTTTTT. Encoded protein: CASSPPRGFGEKLFF.

This sequence joins TRBV7-4 and TRBJ2-7; no reliable D call. Germline CDR1 SGHVT, CDR2 SQSDAQ. CDR3 length equals 19 residues. Trimming took 4 bases from V and 3 from J, leaving 28 bases between them. Here the CDR3 DNA reads TGTGCCAGCAGCTCCCGCCGCAGCAAACAACTGACTCTCAACTACGAGCAGTACTTC. Its translation is CASSSRRSKQLTLNYEQYF.

The gene calls are TRBV13 and TRBJ1-1, with a tentative D call TRBD1 (6 bases). Germline V gene lookup returns CDR1 PRHDT and CDR2 FYEKMQ (reference sequence). This CDR3 is 12 amino acids long. Between the trimmed V and J ends, which lost 5 bases and 11 bases, there was a span of 15 bases. The CDR3 here is CASSVIQGSAFF. The CDR3 DNA reads TGTGCCAGCAGCGTAATACAGGGATCGGCTTTCTTT.

J is TRBJ1-2 and V is TRBV9, with no clear D. V dropped 4 bases and J dropped 6 bases, with 19 bases sitting between them. In germline, CDR1 is SGDLS, CDR2 YYNGEE. CDR3 length equals 15 residues. The CDR3 DNA sequence: TGTGCCAGCAGCCCCCTGGTTGGGGAGAATGATGGCTACACCTTC. Translation gives CASSPLVGENDGYTF.

The rearrangement links TRBV15 to TRBJ2-7; 8 nucleotides align to TRBD2. This CDR3 is 16 amino acids long. The V gene's germline CDR1 is LNHNV and CDR2 YYDKDF (reference sequence). Losses at the gene ends were 4 bases for V and 2 bases for J; bases not matched to a gene: 10. CDR3 DNA: TGTGCCACCAGCACTGAGTCCGGGGGGGCAGCCTACGAGCAGTACTTC. This gives the protein CATSTESGGAAYEQYF.

As regards this clone: Other DNA sequences within the sample encode an identical CDR3. The chain carries TRBV5-6 and TRBJ1-2; D possibly corresponds to TRBD1 (5 bases). Germline V gene sequence: CDR1 SGHDT, CDR2 YYEEEE. The CDR3 extends over 14 amino acids. The V end was cut by 1 base, the J end by 2 bases, with 9 bases between. In DNA, the CDR3 is TGTGCCAGCAGCTTGTCAGGGTCCAACTATGGCTACACCTTC. Protein sequence: CASSLSGSNYGYTF.

The CDR3 reads CASSLVSGQNIQYF. The CDR3 coding sequence is TGTGCCAGCAGCTTGGTTAGCGGGCAAAACATTCAGTACTTC. V is TRBV5-4 and J is TRBJ2-4; 7 bases line up with TRBD2. The CDR3 consists of 14 residues. Per the germline V gene, CDR1 is SGHNT and CDR2 is YYREEE (reference sequence). The trim removed 0 bases at V and 5 bases at J, leaving 2 bases unmatched.

This chain joins TRBV25-1 and TRBJ2-2; no clear D gene. CDR3 length equals 13 residues. From germline, CDR1 is MGHDK and CDR2 SYGVNS. The V end lost 3 bases, the J end lost 7 bases, and 9 bases lay between the germline ends. The CDR3 DNA sequence: TGTGCCAGCAGTGACGGAGAGTTCGGGGAGCTGTTTTTT. It encodes CASSDGEFGELFF.

V gene TRBV12-3 or TRBV12-4 combines with J gene TRBJ1-1; a possible D gene is TRBD1 (5 bases). CDR3 length equals 12 residues. V lost 9 bases and J lost 2, with 10 bases in between. Here the CDR3 DNA reads TGTGCCAGTACGGGGGAAAACACTGAAGCTTTCTTT. This translates into CASTGENTEAFF.

The gene calls are TRBV10-3 and TRBJ1-6, with 8 bases aligning to TRBD1. CDR1 ENHRY and CDR2 SYGVKD come from the germline V gene. V was pared by 2 bases and J by 10 bases, with 4 bases of the junction left unmatched. This CDR3 is built from 14 residues. The CDR3 DNA sequence: TGTGCCATCAGTGAGCAGGGGGCTAGCTCACCCCTCCACTTT. Protein product: CAISEQGASSPLHF.

The chain employs TRBV6-5 and TRBJ2-7; a weak D match, TRBD2 (6 bases). The V and J ends lost 8 bases and 0 bases respectively, with 17 bases between them. Germline CDR1 and CDR2: MNHEY and SVGAGI. This CDR3 is 15 amino acids long. CDR3 nucleotides: TGTGCCAGCTCCAGGGAGGCGCGAAGCTCCTACGAGCAGTACTTC. It translates to CASSREARSSYEQYF.

The chain joins TRBV7-2 to TRBJ2-4; 11 bases map to TRBD2. The V and J ends lost 5 bases and 5 bases, in that order; junction bases with no gene match: 5. The CDR3 is made up of 15 amino acids. Germline CDR1 and CDR2: SGHTA and FQGNSA. The CDR3 region has the DNA TGTGCCAGCAGCACTCAGACTAGCGGGGAAAACATTCAGTACTTC. Translated: CASSTQTSGENIQYF. Drawing the rest from reference TRBV7-2 and TRBJ2-4, the complete variable domain is GAGVSQSPSNKVTEKGKDVELRCDPISGHTALYWYRQSLGQGLEFLIYFQGNSAPDKSGLPSDRFSAERTGGSVSTLTIQRTQQEDSAVYLCASSTQTSGENIQYFGAGTRLSVL.

This clone has ten or more counts. The gene calls are TRBV15 and TRBJ1-4; 10 bases align to TRBD1. V gave up 0 bases and J gave up 7 bases; unmatched junction bases: 2. CDR1 is LNHNV and CDR2 is YYDKDF in the germline V gene (reference sequence). There are 15 residues in the CDR3. CDR3 loop: CATSRDRTGGEKLFF. For the CDR3, the DNA is TGTGCCACCAGCAGAGATAGGACAGGGGGTGAAAAACTGTTTTTT.

The CDR3 sequence is CASSPSQGNEQFF. The CDR3 DNA reads as TGTGCCAGCTCACCATCACAGGGAAATGAGCAGTTCTTC. V is TRBV18 and J is TRBJ2-1, with D maybe TRBD1 (6 bases). The CDR3 spans 13 residues. V shed 2 bases and J shed 7 bases, with 9 bases lying between them. Germline assignment: CDR1 KGHSH and CDR2 LQKENI.

As for this clone: Other DNA variants within this sample encode the same CDR3. The rearrangement uses TRBV19 and TRBJ1-1; 9 nucleotides match TRBD1. V lost 4 bases to trimming and J lost 2 bases; unmatched junction nucleotides: 2. Per the germline V gene, CDR1 is LNHDA and CDR2 is SQIVND (reference sequence). This CDR3 contains 14 residues. The CDR3 loop is CASSRGQGNTEAFF. The DNA of the CDR3 is TGTGCCAGTAGTAGGGGACAGGGCAACACTGAAGCTTTCTTT.

This clone showed up just once. This chain links TRBV3-1 (or the pseudogene TRBV3-2) with TRBJ2-1, with TRBD2 matching over 8 bases. The CDR3 is made up of 16 amino acids. Germline V gene sequence: CDR1 LGHDT, CDR2 YNNKEL (reference sequence). V shed 4 bases, J shed 7 bases, and the junction held 12 bases outside the gene matches. The CDR3 sequence is CASSPTGRGGRNEQFF. CDR3 DNA: TGTGCCAGCAGCCCCACCGGACGGGGGGGGAGGAATGAGCAGTTCTTC.

V is TRBV27 and J is TRBJ2-1; 8 nucleotides align to TRBD2. The CDR3 has 19 residues. Germline V gene sequence: CDR1 MNHEY, CDR2 SMNVEV (reference sequence). Trimming took 5 bases from V and 8 from J; bases not matched to a gene: 23. For the CDR3, the DNA is TGTGCCAGCAGTCCTGCACCCCCCCGGAGTCGCGGGAGGAAGGATGAGCAGTTCTTC. This sequence encodes CASSPAPPRSRGRKDEQFF.

This clone showed up just once. The J gene is TRBJ1-2, the V gene TRBV11-2; D ambiguous. Trimming left V 3 bases short and J 4 bases short, with 6 bases between. This CDR3 spans 12 amino acids. CDR1 is SGHAT and CDR2 is FQNNGV in the germline V gene. CDR3 nucleotides: TGTGCCAGCAGCTTCGGGATCTATGGCTACACCTTC. The encoded protein is CASSFGIYGYTF.